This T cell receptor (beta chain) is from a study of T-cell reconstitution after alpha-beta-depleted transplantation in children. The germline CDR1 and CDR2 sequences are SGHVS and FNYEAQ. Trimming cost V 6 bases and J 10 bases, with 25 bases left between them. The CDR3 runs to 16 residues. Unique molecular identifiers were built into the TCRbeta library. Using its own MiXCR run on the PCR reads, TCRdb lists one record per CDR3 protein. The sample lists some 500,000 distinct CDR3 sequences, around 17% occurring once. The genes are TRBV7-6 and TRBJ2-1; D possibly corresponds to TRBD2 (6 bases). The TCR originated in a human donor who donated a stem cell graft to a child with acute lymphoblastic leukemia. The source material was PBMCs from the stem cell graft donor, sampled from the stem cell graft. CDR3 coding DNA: TGTGCCAGCAGTCCAGTGAGTTTGGGGACTCACACGGAGCAGTTCTTC. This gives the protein CASSPVSLGTHTEQFF.